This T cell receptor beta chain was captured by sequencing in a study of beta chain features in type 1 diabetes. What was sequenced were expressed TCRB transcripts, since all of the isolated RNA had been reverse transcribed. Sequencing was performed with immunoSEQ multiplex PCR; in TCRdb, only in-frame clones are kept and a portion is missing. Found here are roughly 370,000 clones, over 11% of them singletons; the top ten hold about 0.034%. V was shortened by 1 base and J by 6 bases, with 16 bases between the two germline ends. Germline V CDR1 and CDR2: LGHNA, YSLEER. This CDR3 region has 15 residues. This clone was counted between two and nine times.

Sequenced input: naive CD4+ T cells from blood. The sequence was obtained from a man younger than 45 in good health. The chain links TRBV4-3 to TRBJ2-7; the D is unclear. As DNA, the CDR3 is TGCGCCAGCAGCCAAGTGAGTCAAAATGGTGGCGAGCAGTACTTC. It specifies CASSQVSQNGGEQYF.